These 7 T cell receptor beta chains share one sample of origin, sequenced in a study of PD-L1 blockade in urothelial cancer. Time point described: pretreatment peripheral blood. This table comes from immunoSEQ multiplex PCR, and its TCRdb copy is limited to in-frame clones, with some not included. The sample yields under 70,000 clones, 65% to 90% seen once. The sequenced sample was PBMCs, obtained around atezolizumab (anti-PD-L1) treatment. The receptors originated from a man between 65 and 85 years old with urothelial cancer.

This clone was recorded once. The chain combines TRBV18 with TRBJ2-1, with unresolved D. Germline CDR1 and CDR2: KGHSH and LQKENI. The CDR3 extends over 12 amino acids. Trimming removed 5 bases at V and 10 bases at J, with 12 bases between. This CDR3 reads CASSSDTFEQFF. Written as DNA, the CDR3 is TGTGCCAGCTCATCCGACACATTCGAGCAGTTCTTC.

This chain joins TRBV6-1 and TRBJ2-5, with 9 bases matching TRBD2. V shed 4 bases and J 2 bases; nucleotides not matched to a gene: 5. This CDR3 is 15 amino acids long. Germline-derived CDR1 and CDR2 are MNHNS and SASEGT. The CDR3 region has the DNA TGTGCCAGCAGTGGCCAAGCGGGAGGACAAGAGACCCAGTACTTC. This codes for CASSGQAGGQETQYF.

This clone was seen more than once but under ten times. As DNA, the CDR3 is TGTGCCAGCAGCTTAGGGGTAGCCGGTGGCTACACCTTC. The encoded protein is CASSLGVAGGYTF. This chain connects TRBV7-8 to TRBJ1-2; D gene ambiguous. This CDR3 has 13 amino acids. In germline, CDR1 is SGHVS, CDR2 FQNEAQ. Deletions cut 1 base from V and 7 bases from J, with 10 bases between.

This chain connects TRBV4-1 to TRBJ2-3, with D unresolved. Trimming stripped 4 bases from V and 14 bases from J, with 19 bases between. This CDR3 is 13 amino acids long. Germline V lookup: CDR1 MGHRA, CDR2 YSYEKL. The CDR3 is CASSPQVGRYAYF. As DNA, the CDR3 is TGCGCCAGCAGCCCGCAGGTAGGCAGATACGCGTATTTT.

V is TRBV5-4 and J is TRBJ1-4; 8 bases fit TRBD1. The germline gives CDR1 SGHNT, CDR2 YYREEE (reference sequence). Unmatched junction bases numbered 5, after V lost 5 bases and J lost 8 bases. This CDR3 is 13 amino acids long. In DNA, the CDR3 is TGTGCCAGCAGGGCCCCAGGGGGCGAAAAACTGTTTTTT. This encodes CASRAPGGEKLFF.

The chain couples TRBV6-6 to TRBJ1-1, with D perhaps matching TRBD1 (6 bases). The V end was cut by 7 bases, the J end by 4 bases, with 13 bases between. The CDR3 is 13 residues long. CDR1 is MNHNY and CDR2 is SVGAGI in the germline V gene (reference sequence). The CDR3 nucleotides read TGTGCCAGCACCCCATACAGGGCCACTGAAGCTTTCTTT. This codes for CASTPYRATEAFF.

Of note for this clone: Relative to the germline gene, one junction end is altered; a read error may explain this. This chain joins TRBV20-1 and TRBJ1-2; D ambiguous. The CDR3 has 10 amino acids. Germline CDR1 reads DFQATT; CDR2 reads SNEGSKA (reference sequence). The CDR3 loop reads CSARGRTELF. The CDR3 DNA reads TGCAGTGCTAGAGGGAGGACGGAACTCTTC.